What follows are 24 T cell receptor beta chains derived from one specimen sequenced in a study of blood T cells in healthy people across ages. Sample-barcoded 5' priming and a J-beta primer mix drove a second PCR of roughly 7 to 11 cycles. A single record per CDR3 protein comes from TCRdb applying MiXCR to the 5' RACE reads. The profile shows approximately 780,000 distinct CDR3 sequences, about a quarter of them singletons. The same specimen was also included in a second study, on T cells of mothers and their children.

The specimen was blood. These receptors originate from a boy aged 5-17 years in good health.

The chain uses TRBV20-1 and TRBJ2-7, with 9 bases matching TRBD2. Germline V lookup: CDR1 DFQATT, CDR2 SNEGSKA (reference sequence). The CDR3 runs to 15 residues. V lost 0 bases, J lost 2 bases, and 5 bases stayed unmatched. The CDR3 sequence: CSARDKGLAPYEQYF. CDR3 nucleotides: TGCAGTGCTAGAGATAAAGGACTAGCGCCCTACGAGCAGTACTTC.

This rearrangement joins TRBV20-1 to TRBJ2-5, with unresolved D. The end of the DNA aligns better with TRBJ2-7, so the J call may be wrong. Germline values: CDR1 DFQATT, CDR2 SNEGSKA (reference sequence). CDR3 size: 13 residues. CDR3 DNA sequence: TGCAGTGCCTACCTTTTCTCTAGAGGCGAGCAGTACTTC. It encodes CSAYLFSRGEQYF.

The J gene is TRBJ2-1, the V gene TRBV7-8; tentatively, D is TRBD2 (5 bases). The J call may be mistaken, given a closer DNA end match to TRBJ2-5. Germline assignment: CDR1 SGHVS and CDR2 FQNEAQ. The length of the CDR3 is 15 residues. The CDR3 DNA is TGTGCCAGCAGCGCCGGAGTTGGACTTCAAGAGACCCAGTACTTC. Amino acids: CASSAGVGLQETQYF.

This clonotype was counted between two and nine times. The chain recombines TRBV27 with TRBJ2-2, with D tentatively TRBD1 (6 bases). The CDR3 has 16 residues. Per germline, CDR1 MNHEY and CDR2 SMNVEV (reference sequence). The V end lost 4 bases, the J end lost 2 bases, and 14 bases lay between the germline ends. CDR3 sequence: CASSSNRATNTGELFF. CDR3 in DNA: TGTGCCAGCAGTTCCAACAGGGCCACCAACACCGGGGAGCTGTTTTTT.

This clonotype was detected only once. The genes are TRBV7-2 and TRBJ2-5; TRBD1 or TRBD2 may be the D gene (5 bases each). The CDR3 is made up of 14 amino acids. Trimming stripped 3 bases from V and 7 bases from J, with 15 bases between. CDR1 and CDR2 (germline): SGHTA, FQGNSA. Written as DNA, the CDR3 is TGTGCCAGCAGCTTGGGACCCCTAGACGGGACCCAGTACTTC. It codes for CASSLGPLDGTQYF.

The sample holds a few counts of this clonotype. DNA of the CDR3: TGTGCCATCAGTGAGTCCCCATTCACCGGGGAGCTGTTTTTT. Protein sequence: CAISESPFTGELFF. The V call is TRBV10-3, the J call TRBJ2-2; D call uncertain. V lost 0 bases, J lost 4 bases, and 6 bases lay in between. CDR3 length: 14 amino acids. Germline-derived CDR1 and CDR2 are ENHRY and SYGVKD.

The table lists this clonotype with a few counts. The chain employs TRBV12-3 or TRBV12-4 and TRBJ1-5, with D tentatively TRBD1 (5 bases). CDR3 length: 16 amino acids. V lost 8 bases, J lost 1 base, and 18 bases lay in between. The CDR3 DNA sequence: TGTGCCAGCTCCGACCGGGGGGTGGTCAGCAATCAGCCCCAGCATTTT. As protein: CASSDRGVVSNQPQHF.

There are many counts of this clonotype. The chain uses TRBV6-5 and TRBJ2-7, with 8 bases that match TRBD2. From germline, CDR1 is MNHEY and CDR2 SVGAGI. This CDR3 is built from 15 residues. V shed 8 bases and J 2 bases; nucleotides not matched to a gene: 11. CDR3 DNA: TGTGCCAGCCGCCGGGGGGGACACTCCACCTACGAGCAGTACTTC. Translation gives CASRRGGHSTYEQYF.

The chain couples TRBV2 to TRBJ2-5; the D gene is possibly TRBD2 (6 bases). TRBJ2-7 matches the DNA end more closely, so the J call is doubtful. Germline loops: CDR1 SNHLY, CDR2 FYNNEI. This CDR3 comprises 14 residues. CDR3 region: CASKASTSSYEQYF. The CDR3 nucleotides are TGTGCCAGCAAGGCTTCGACTAGCTCCTACGAGCAGTACTTC.

This clonotype appeared a few times. The genes are TRBV30 and TRBJ1-5, with a tentative D call TRBD1 (5 bases). The CDR3 totals 13 residues. V lost 7 bases to trimming and J lost 6 bases, with 16 bases between them. CDR1 and CDR2 from the germline V gene are GTSNPN and SVGIG (reference sequence). The CDR3 nucleotides are TGTGCCTCCTCGGCAGGGAGGGGTCAGCCCCAGCATTTT. This encodes CASSAGRGQPQHF.

J is TRBJ2-7 and V is TRBV5-1; TRBD2 matches at 7 bases. V lost 0 bases to trimming and J lost 3 bases; unmatched junction nucleotides: 3. CDR3 length: 14 residues. Germline V gene data show CDR1 as SGHRS and CDR2 as YFSETQ. The CDR3: CASSLVQRGYEQYF. The DNA of the CDR3 is TGCGCCAGCAGCTTGGTTCAGCGGGGCTACGAGCAGTACTTC. The full variable domain, completed using reference TRBV5-1 and TRBJ2-7, is KAGVTQTPRYLIKTRGQQVTLSCSPISGHRSVSWYQQTPGQGLQFLFEYFSETQRNKGNFPGRFSGRQFSNSRSEMNVSTLELGDSALYLCASSLVQRGYEQYFGPGTRLTVT.

The rearrangement joins TRBV3-1 to TRBJ2-2; no definite D call. Germline CDR1 reads LGHDT; CDR2 reads YNNKEL (reference sequence). The CDR3 sequence is 15 residues long. V gave up 3 bases and J gave up 5 bases, with 13 bases separating them. CDR3 DNA sequence: TGTGCCAGCAGCCACTACAATAGCAAAACCGGGGAGCTGTTTTTT. Its translation is CASSHYNSKTGELFF.

The rearrangement joins TRBV20-1 to TRBJ2-2, with TRBD2 matching over 7 bases. Germline V gene lookup returns CDR1 DFQATT and CDR2 SNEGSKA (reference sequence). The length of the CDR3 is 17 residues. V was clipped by 0 bases and J by 4 bases; unmatched bases: 11. The CDR3 DNA reads as TGCAGTGCTAGAGATCGATCCCCTAGCGGCCCCACCGGGGAGCTGTTTTTT. It codes for CSARDRSPSGPTGELFF.

The chain carries TRBV25-1 and TRBJ2-5; 10 bases line up with TRBD2. J lost 3 bases, V lost 4 bases, and 5 bases had no gene match. There are 15 residues in the CDR3. Germline values: CDR1 MGHDK, CDR2 SYGVNS. The CDR3 region has the DNA TGTGCCAGCAGTGTACTAGCGGGAACTAAAGAGACCCAGTACTTC. Translated, it gives CASSVLAGTKETQYF.

V is TRBV18 and J is TRBJ1-1, with 9 bases that match TRBD1. Germline values: CDR1 KGHSH, CDR2 LQKENI. This CDR3 has 14 residues. The junction had 2 bases not matched to a gene; V was cut back by 2 bases and J by 4 bases. The CDR3 spells CASSPTGGRTEAFF. The DNA for the CDR3 is TGTGCCAGCTCACCAACAGGGGGCCGCACTGAAGCTTTCTTT.

This clonotype was picked up a small number of times. The V gene is TRBV5-1, the J gene TRBJ2-6, with D maybe TRBD1 (6 bases). The V gene lost 4 bases and the J gene lost 2 bases, with 10 bases spanning the gap. Germline CDR1 is SGHRS and CDR2 is YFSETQ. CDR3 length: 15 residues. DNA of the CDR3: TGCGCCAGCAGCCCCGGACAGCCTGGGGCCAACGTCCTGACTTTC. This translates into CASSPGQPGANVLTF.

The sample holds a few counts of this clonotype. The V gene is TRBV2, the J gene TRBJ1-3; D is possibly TRBD1 (6 bases). V was cut by 7 bases and J by 0 bases, with 13 bases left in between. CDR1 SNHLY and CDR2 FYNNEI come from the germline V gene. This CDR3 comprises 15 residues. The CDR3 coding sequence is TGTGCCAGCACCATAACAGGGCGCTCTGGAAACACCATATATTTT. Translation gives CASTITGRSGNTIYF.

The sample holds a few counts of this clonotype. The chain recombines TRBV29-1 with TRBJ2-3, with TRBD2 matching 8 bases. V was clipped by 1 base and J by 6 bases; unmatched bases: 6. Germline V gives CDR1 SQVTM, CDR2 ANQGSEA. The CDR3 totals 14 residues. Here the CDR3 DNA reads TGCAGCGTTGAAGTCGGGGGGGCCGGGGATACGCAGTATTTT. Translated, it gives CSVEVGGAGDTQYF.

The chain employs TRBV7-7 and TRBJ2-2; D is undetermined. The CDR3 is 13 residues long. The V gene lost 5 bases and the J gene lost 6 bases, with 10 bases spanning the gap. Germline CDR1 reads SSHAT; CDR2 reads FNYEAQ (reference sequence). The CDR3 coding sequence is TGTGCCAGCAGCCCAGCCCCCGCCGGGGAGCTGTTTTTT. The encoded protein is CASSPAPAGELFF.

V gene TRBV6-2 or TRBV6-3 combines with J gene TRBJ1-1, with D unresolved. CDR1 and CDR2 from the germline V gene are MNHEY and SVGEGT. This CDR3 region has 13 residues. The V end lost 7 bases, the J end lost 1 base, and 10 bases lay between the germline ends. The CDR3 region is CASTTGRNTEAFF. In nucleotides, the CDR3 is TGTGCCAGCACAACGGGGAGGAACACTGAAGCTTTCTTT.

This clonotype has only a few counts. V and J are TRBV9 and TRBJ1-2; D gene ambiguous. The CDR3 loop spans 14 amino acids. The germline CDR1 and CDR2 sequences are SGDLS and YYNGEE. V was clipped by 0 bases and J by 7 bases, with 13 bases between them. The DNA for the CDR3 is TGTGCCAGCAGCGTAGGGGGAGTTACGGCTGGCTACACCTTC. This encodes CASSVGGVTAGYTF.

The J gene is TRBJ2-3, the V gene TRBV12-3 or TRBV12-4; 7 nucleotides match TRBD2. Trimming took 8 bases from V and 3 from J; bases not matched to a gene: 11. This CDR3 has 15 residues. The CDR3 loop reads CASGLPGLTTDTQYF. CDR3 DNA: TGTGCCAGCGGCCTGCCGGGACTAACAACAGATACGCAGTATTTT.

This sequence joins TRBV12-3 or TRBV12-4 and TRBJ2-7; 11 bases map to TRBD1. V lost 4 bases and J lost 5; bases outside the gene matches: 4. The CDR3 has 14 amino acids. The CDR3 sequence: CASSSWDRGDEQYF. CDR3 sequence (DNA): TGTGCCAGCAGTTCCTGGGACAGGGGGGACGAGCAGTACTTC.

V usage is TRBV12-3 or TRBV12-4 and J usage is TRBJ2-1; D might be TRBD1 (5 bases). There are 15 residues in the CDR3. V was shortened by 7 bases and J by 0 bases, with 13 bases between the two germline ends. In DNA, the CDR3 is TGTGCCAGCAAGAATGGGGCAAGCTCCTACAATGAGCAGTTCTTC. This sequence encodes CASKNGASSYNEQFF.